A selection of T cell receptor beta chains follows, all from one sample in a study of chemoradiotherapy in HPV16-positive cancers. The table came from immunoSEQ multiplex PCR; TCRdb's copy has only in-frame clones and leaves some out. The sample shows about 2,800 clones, 75% to 85% of them seen only once. The sequencing here drew on tumor tissue, taken from a patient who underwent chemoradiotherapy. All receptors derive from a human donor with HPV-associated anogenital cancer. Each CDR3 is given with its conserved first and last residue. The D gene is left open where the match is weak. Part of the rows lack a size; the others show once, few, many or a class for expanded clones.

D gene	clone size	V gene	J gene	CDR3 protein	CDR3 DNA
TRBD1	-	TRBV7-9	TRBJ2-2	CASSRTGRTGELFF	TGTGCCAGCAGCCGGACAGGGCGAACCGGGGAGCTGTTTTTT
-	few	TRBV6-4	TRBJ1-1	CASSVYGNTEAFF	TGTGCCAGCAGTGTTTACGGAAACACTGAAGCTTTCTTT
TRBD2	-	TRBV7-3	TRBJ2-5	CASSLGLAGQETQYF	TGTGCCAGCAGCTTAGGGCTAGCGGGGCAAGAGACCCAGTACTTC
TRBD2	-	TRBV4-2	TRBJ2-1	CASSDPPSGGANEQFF	TGTGCCAGCAGCGACCCCCCTAGCGGGGGGGCGAATGAGCAGTTCTTC
-	few	TRBV11-2	TRBJ2-7	CASSLVMGEQYF	TGTGCCAGCAGCTTAGTCATGGGCGAGCAGTACTTC
-	few	TRBV14	TRBJ2-3	CASSQDRRLGETDTQYF	TGTGCCAGCAGCCAAGATCGTCGTTTGGGGGAGACAGATACGCAGTATTTT
TRBD1	few	TRBV11-2	TRBJ2-7	CASRSGGLEQYF	TGTGCCAGCAGATCAGGGGGCCTCGAGCAGTACTTC
-	-	TRBV30	TRBJ1-1	CALNFGGTLVF	TGTGCCTTAAACTTTGGGGGGACCCTTGTCTTT
-	-	TRBV30	TRBJ2-4	CAWSVGGAKNIQYF	TGTGCCTGGAGTGTTGGCGGAGCCAAAAACATTCAGTACTTC
-	-	TRBV2	TRBJ1-1	CASSRRNSNTEAFF	TGTGCCAGCAGCAGGCGGAACAGCAACACTGAAGCTTTCTTT
TRBD1	-	TRBV4-2	TRBJ2-5	CASSQGQGETQYF	TGTGCCAGCAGCCAAGGACAGGGGGAGACCCAGTACTTC
-	-	TRBV15	TRBJ2-5	CATSKGPGRETQYF	TGTGCCACCAGCAAGGGCCCGGGACGAGAGACCCAGTACTTC
-	-	TRBV11-2	TRBJ1-3	CASRGSDRRYSNTIYF	TGTGCCAGCAGGGGAAGTGACAGGCGATACTCGAACACCATATATTTT
-	-	TRBV5-1	TRBJ2-1	CARPGTVCYNEQFF	TGCGCCCGCCCAGGGACTGTTTGCTACAATGAGCAGTTCTTC
-	-	TRBV4-3	TRBJ1-6	CASSQDQGNSPLHF	TGCGCCAGCAGCCAAGACCAGGGTAATTCACCCCTCCACTTT
-	-	TRBV15	TRBJ1-1	CATTLTVMNTEAFF	TGTGCCACCACCCTGACGGTTATGAACACTGAAGCTTTCTTT